Described below is a single T cell receptor (beta chain) sequence and its context. Libraries were prepared by immunoSEQ multiplex PCR; TCRdb keeps only in-frame clonotypes and omits some of them. The sample includes about 210,000 clones, around 90% seen only once; the top ten take more than 1.5%. Germline values: CDR1 MDHEN, CDR2 SYDVKM. V lost 5 bases and J lost 9, with 11 bases in between. The CDR3 consists of 12 residues. These data originate in a study of blood T cell repertoires in COVID-19. About the study: The United States, Italy and Spain were the sources of the acute and convalescent COVID-19 samples.

The sequenced sample consisted of peripheral blood. The origin of this receptor is a man between 65 and 85 years old with acute or convalescent COVID-19. The chain uses TRBV28 and TRBJ1-5; tentatively, D is TRBD1 (5 bases). The CDR3 spells CASSPPDRPQHF. The CDR3 DNA follows: TGTGCCAGCAGTCCTCCCGACAGGCCCCAGCATTTT.